These 8 T cell receptor beta chains were sequenced from one sample in a study of blood T cell repertoires in COVID-19. Assay used: immunoSEQ multiplex PCR; TCRdb lists only in-frame clones, some missing. This sample has approximately 130,000 clones; roughly nine tenths occur once, and the top ten carry approximately 27%. The sample taken for sequencing was peripheral blood. Receptors originate from a man between 65 and 85 years old with active or convalescent COVID-19.

In this sample, this clone turned up once. J is TRBJ2-3 and V is TRBV10-3, with TRBD1 matching over 9 bases. J gave up 1 base and V 9 bases, and 5 bases lay outside the gene matches. Germline V gene data show CDR1 as ENHRY and CDR2 as SYGVKD. The CDR3 spans 14 residues. The CDR3, as DNA: TGTGCCATTACGGACAGGGGCGGCACAGATACGCAGTATTTT. Amino acid sequence: CAITDRGGTDTQYF.

V is TRBV28 and J is TRBJ2-3, with TRBD1 matching 7 bases. CDR3 length: 15 amino acids. Germline values: CDR1 MDHEN, CDR2 SYDVKM. V trimming: 1 base; J trimming: 2 bases; junction bases outside the gene matches: 3. CDR3 DNA sequence: TGTGCCAGCAGTTTATTCGACAGGGACACAGATACGCAGTATTTT. Its protein is CASSLFDRDTDTQYF.

CDR3 protein: CASSEDLGLAGAGVEQFF. CDR3 nucleotide sequence: TGTGCCAGCAGTGAAGATCTGGGACTAGCGGGAGCCGGAGTGGAGCAGTTCTTC. The chain joins TRBV2 to TRBJ2-1; 14 bases line up with TRBD2. The germline gives CDR1 SNHLY, CDR2 FYNNEI. Losses at the gene ends were 1 base for V and 10 bases for J; bases not matched to a gene: 12. This CDR3 has 18 residues.

The genes are TRBV9 and TRBJ1-1; 10 nucleotides line up with TRBD1. V was pared by 3 bases and J by 2 bases, with 4 bases of the junction left unmatched. CDR1 is SGDLS and CDR2 is YYNGEE in the germline V gene. This CDR3 spans 15 amino acids. CDR3 amino acids: CASSEGDRGNTEAFF. In nucleotides, the CDR3 is TGTGCCAGCAGCGAGGGGGACAGGGGAAACACTGAAGCTTTCTTT.

The J gene is TRBJ2-1, the V gene TRBV5-4, with D tentatively TRBD1 (6 bases). The V gene's germline CDR1 is SGHNT and CDR2 YYREEE (reference sequence). The CDR3 runs 15 residues. V lost 0 bases to trimming and J lost 7 bases, with 14 bases between them. The CDR3 nucleotides read TGTGCCAGCAGCTTGGGACAGGCCACCAGGAATGAGCAGTTCTTC. Protein product: CASSLGQATRNEQFF.

The chain is built from TRBV14 and TRBJ2-5; tentative D call: TRBD2 (6 bases). The germline V gene has CDR1 SGHDN and CDR2 FVKESK. Trimming removed 3 bases from V and 8 bases from J, with 13 bases in between. The CDR3 is 13 amino acids. The CDR3 DNA reads TGTGCCAGCAGCCAGCAAGAACTAGCAACCCAGTACTTC. Its protein product is CASSQQELATQYF.

V gene TRBV18 combines with J gene TRBJ2-7, with 13 bases that match TRBD2. Trimming at V came to 3 bases and at J to 3 bases, leaving 11 bases not matched to a gene. Germline V gene data show CDR1 as KGHSH and CDR2 as LQKENI. The CDR3 length is 18 residues. CDR3: CASSPETSGRVTDYEQYF. DNA for the CDR3: TGTGCCAGCTCACCTGAAACTAGCGGGAGGGTCACCGACTACGAGCAGTACTTC.

The chain links TRBV28 to TRBJ1-5, with D possibly matching TRBD1 (6 bases). The CDR3 has 17 residues. Germline assignment: CDR1 MDHEN and CDR2 SYDVKM. With 1 base removed from V and 0 bases from J, the gap between germline ends came to 13 bases. The CDR3 protein is CASSLSRGAISNQPQHF. The DNA for the CDR3 is TGTGCCAGCAGTTTATCCCGGGGGGCGATTAGCAATCAGCCCCAGCATTTT.